The 14 T cell receptor beta chains below come from one sample, sequenced in a study of cytomegalovirus exposure and HLA in healthy donors. The primer mix had 60 Vbeta and 13 Jbeta primers. This table comes from immunoSEQ multiplex PCR, and its TCRdb copy is limited to in-frame clones, with some not included. There are fewer than 350,000 clones in the sample; 80% to 90% occur only once, and about 2.5% lies in the top ten. Material: PBMCs. The receptors derive from a young woman in good health and CMV-seronegative.

This clone was seen just once. V is TRBV19 and J is TRBJ2-2, with 8 positions matching TRBD1. Trimming took 7 bases from V and 4 from J; bases not matched to a gene: 8. Germline CDR1 is LNHDA and CDR2 is SQIVND (reference sequence). The CDR3 runs 15 residues. This chain's CDR3 is CASNRQGMSTGELFF. Here the CDR3 DNA reads TGTGCCAGTAACAGACAGGGGATGAGCACCGGGGAGCTGTTTTTT. The complete variable domain, with remaining parts taken from reference TRBV19 and TRBJ2-2, reads DGGITQSPKYLFRKEGQNVTLSCEQNLNHDAMYWYRQDPGQGLRLIYYSQIVNDFQKGDIAEGYSVSREKKESFPLTVTSAQKNPTAFYLCASNRQGMSTGELFFGEGSRLTVL.

The rearrangement joins TRBV2 to TRBJ2-7; D may be TRBD2 (6 bases). This CDR3 is built from 16 residues. Germline V lookup: CDR1 SNHLY, CDR2 FYNNEI. V lost 6 bases, J lost 4 bases, and 22 bases lay in between. This chain's CDR3 is CASSQKAGGSTYEQYF. The DNA for the CDR3 is TGTGCCAGCAGCCAAAAGGCTGGGGGGAGTACTTACGAGCAGTACTTC.

The table lists this clone with a few counts. This chain uses TRBV10-3 with TRBJ2-7; TRBD1 is a possible D gene (6 bases). The CDR3 runs 13 residues. Germline V CDR1 and CDR2: ENHRY, SYGVKD. V lost 8 bases to trimming and J lost 4 bases, with 15 bases between them. The DNA of the CDR3 is TGTGCCATCCGCTTGCAGGGGAAGTACGAGCAGTACTTC. Translation gives CAIRLQGKYEQYF.

The chain recombines TRBV30 with TRBJ1-1, with a possible D match to TRBD1 (6 bases). The V gene's germline CDR1 is GTSNPN and CDR2 SVGIG (reference sequence). V dropped 4 bases and J dropped 0 bases, with 15 bases sitting between them. The CDR3 has 15 amino acids. The CDR3 is CAWTTGKGMNTEAFF. The CDR3 DNA is TGTGCCTGGACAACAGGGAAGGGGATGAACACTGAAGCTTTCTTT.

The J gene is TRBJ2-1, the V gene TRBV9; D may be TRBD2 (5 bases). V was shortened by 4 bases and J by 8 bases, with 10 bases between the two germline ends. The CDR3 covers 12 residues. The germline gives CDR1 SGDLS, CDR2 YYNGEE. CDR3 coding DNA: TGTGCCAGCAGCACAACTAGGGATGAGCAGTTCTTC. Its translation is CASSTTRDEQFF.

Of note for this clone: A junction end diverges from the germline sequence, so it may reflect a read error. The same CDR3 arises from other DNA sequences in this sample as well. V gene TRBV30 combines with J gene TRBJ2-7; unclear D gene. The CDR3 extends over 13 amino acids. Germline assignment: CDR1 GTSNPN and CDR2 SVGIG (reference sequence). This CDR3 is CAWNGLGYYEQYF. The CDR3 nucleotides are TGCGCCTGGAATGGGCTCGGCTACTACGAGCAGTACTTC.

The rearrangement uses TRBV30 and TRBJ1-4, with TRBD1 identical over 8 bases. This CDR3 has 14 residues. The V gene's germline CDR1 is GTSNPN and CDR2 SVGIG (reference sequence). Unmatched junction bases numbered 2, after V lost 4 bases and J lost 1 base. The CDR3 here is CAWTGGVTNEKLFF. CDR3 bases: TGTGCCTGGACAGGGGGCGTAACTAATGAAAAACTGTTTTTT.

This clone was picked up one time. The chain recombines TRBV2 with TRBJ1-5; TRBD1 is a possible D gene (5 bases). CDR1 and CDR2 from the germline V gene are SNHLY and FYNNEI. This CDR3 region has 14 residues. Trimming shortened V by 8 bases and J by 0 bases, and 11 bases separated the two germline ends. The CDR3 DNA follows: TGTGCCAGCGACCCCGACAGTAGCAATCAGCCCCAGCATTTT. It translates to CASDPDSSNQPQHF.

The V and J genes are TRBV19 and TRBJ2-7; 9 bases agree with TRBD2. CDR1 and CDR2 from the germline V gene are LNHDA and SQIVND (reference sequence). The CDR3 has 15 residues. Trimming took 5 bases from V and 1 from J; bases not matched to a gene: 6. The DNA of the CDR3 is TGTGCCAGTAGTCTCGGCAGCGGGGGGTCCTACGAGCAGTACTTC. Residues: CASSLGSGGSYEQYF.

The chain carries TRBV5-1 and TRBJ2-7; D not certain. The germline V gene encodes CDR1 SGHRS and CDR2 YFSETQ. CDR3 length: 15 amino acids. V dropped 4 bases and J dropped 2 bases, with 16 bases sitting between them. CDR3: CASSTHFETAYEQYF. For the CDR3, the DNA is TGCGCCAGCAGCACTCACTTCGAAACAGCCTACGAGCAGTACTTC.

The chain couples TRBV29-1 to TRBJ1-5; 7 positions agree with TRBD1. The CDR3 spans 13 residues. Trimming took 4 bases from V and 5 from J; bases not matched to a gene: 5. CDR1 and CDR2 from the germline V gene are SQVTM and ANQGSEA. The CDR3 DNA follows: TGCAGCGTTGGGACAGGTTACGATCAGCCCCAGCATTTT. Its protein is CSVGTGYDQPQHF. The full variable domain, its missing parts supplied by reference TRBV29-1 and TRBJ1-5, is SAVISQKPSRDICQRGTSLTIQCQVDSQVTMMFWYRQQPGQSLTLIATANQGSEATYESGFVIDKFPISRPNLTFSTLTVSNMSPEDSSIYLCSVGTGYDQPQHFGDGTRLSIL.

The CDR3 DNA reads as TGTGCCAGCAGCTCACAGATTAACTATGGCTACACCTTC. It codes for CASSSQINYGYTF. This chain uses TRBV13 with TRBJ1-2; D call uncertain. The CDR3 extends over 13 amino acids. Germline V gene sequence: CDR1 PRHDT, CDR2 FYEKMQ (reference sequence). Trimming took 4 bases from V and 1 from J, leaving 7 bases between them.

The V call is TRBV2, the J call TRBJ2-7; D perhaps matches TRBD2 (7 bases). The CDR3 runs to 14 residues. Germline lookup yields CDR1 SNHLY and CDR2 FYNNEI. V was pared by 7 bases and J by 7 bases, with 20 bases between. The DNA of the CDR3 is TGTGCCAGCATCAGGGAGGCGGGGGCGGGGGAGCAGTACTTC. Protein: CASIREAGAGEQYF.

The chain couples TRBV9 to TRBJ2-2; D may be TRBD2 (5 bases). The CDR3 is 15 residues long. Germline assignment: CDR1 SGDLS and CDR2 YYNGEE. V was cut by 3 bases and J by 0 bases, with 9 bases left in between. In DNA, the CDR3 is TGTGCCAGCAGCGAAGCCGGGACGAACACCGGGGAGCTGTTTTTT. It encodes CASSEAGTNTGELFF.